A selection of T cell receptor beta chains follows, all from one sample in a study of CD8 T cells in ankylosing spondylitis. TCRdb re-analysed the 5' RACE reads in MiXCR, keeping a single row per CDR3 protein. The sample holds fewer than 550,000 distinct CDR3 sequences, over 4% seen once. The sequenced material came from blood, either unsorted or a sorted T cell fraction (not recorded which). These receptors originate from a male donor with ankylosing spondylitis. Each CDR3 is given with its conserved first and last residue.

J gene,V gene,CDR3 protein
TRBJ2-3,TRBV20-1,CSAKTDRTTQYF
TRBJ2-1,TRBV7-2,CASSLVTGGPYNEQFF
TRBJ2-2,TRBV5-1,CASSLAGSTGELFF
TRBJ2-7,TRBV29-1,CSVEIGADRSYEQYF
TRBJ2-3,TRBV20-1,CSALLSWTGSTDTQYF
TRBJ1-2,TRBV29-1,CSVPTENYGYTF
TRBJ2-5,TRBV10-3,CAISETGFYQETQYF
TRBJ2-3,TRBV4-3,CASSPQLGGPSTDTQYF
TRBJ2-7,TRBV12-3/TRBV12-4,CAFSFDGTSGSLWYEQYF
TRBJ1-6,TRBV20-1,CSASDSYSYNSPLHF
TRBJ1-5,TRBV7-7,CASSQKGNSNQPQHF
TRBJ1-1,TRBV6-5,CASSFYRDLNTEAFF
TRBJ2-1,TRBV29-1,CSVYRNNEQFF
TRBJ1-1,TRBV27,CASSNLWGGTEAFF
TRBJ2-2,TRBV12-3/TRBV12-4,CASSLRTAGELFF
TRBJ1-1,TRBV20-1,CSARDEGRGTNTEAFF
TRBJ2-1,TRBV20-1,CSASGTNSYNEQFF
TRBJ1-2,TRBV28,CASSFLGTDNYGYTF
TRBJ2-2,TRBV20-1,CSASSVRTGAGELFF
TRBJ1-2,TRBV7-8,CASSLPGRSDGYTF
TRBJ1-5,TRBV20-1,CSARWRQVDWRQHF
TRBJ2-3,TRBV7-9,CASSVDLRNTQYF
TRBJ2-7,TRBV7-2,CASSLESASALREQYF
TRBJ1-2,TRBV20-1,CSARITPLPYTF
TRBJ2-7,TRBV12-3/TRBV12-4,CASTLNGGSRLDEQYF
TRBJ1-2,TRBV20-1,CSVRQLKGGYTF
TRBJ1-2,TRBV6-5,CASSYAVDSNYGYTF
TRBJ2-1,TRBV4-2,CASSSPPRWRGGQGEQFF
TRBJ1-1,TRBV12-3/TRBV12-4,CASSSDRAGDTEAFF
TRBJ1-3,TRBV20-1,CSARRGSSGNTIYF
TRBJ1-5,TRBV29-1,CSVGVAVGGNQPQHF
TRBJ2-1,TRBV6-5,CASSLTAPNEQFF
TRBJ2-3,TRBV11-1,CASSLVQGSSDTQYF
TRBJ2-5,TRBV5-1,CASSLWRTSLQGTQYF
TRBJ1-2,TRBV5-1,CASSKTGGLDFSYGYTF
TRBJ1-6,TRBV11-2,CASSLAGTPYNSPLHF
TRBJ2-3,TRBV15,CATSRAPGDTQYF
TRBJ2-7,TRBV7-6,CASSLSLAGASYEQYF
TRBJ2-7,TRBV11-2,CASSYDGQVSYEQYF
TRBJ1-1,TRBV7-2,CASSSHRNTEAFF
TRBJ1-1,TRBV9,CASSVGGTPMNTEAFF
TRBJ1-1,TRBV28,CASSPRPGVQAFF
TRBJ2-1,TRBV25-1,CASSDLLAGDYNEQFF
TRBJ1-4,TRBV7-2,CASSFGQGAEKLFF
TRBJ2-1,TRBV11-1,CASSVLAVYNEQFF
TRBJ1-1,TRBV20-1,CSARRWTGGAGTEAFF
TRBJ2-7,TRBV5-1,CASSETGLRTYEQYF
TRBJ1-1,TRBV29-1,CSAGTGGVAFF
TRBJ2-2,TRBV20-1,CSATRDRYTGELFF
TRBJ2-1,TRBV5-1,CASSLAYEQFF
TRBJ2-5,TRBV20-1,CSARDRRGTETQYF
TRBJ1-5,TRBV7-2,CASSSDRALQPQHF